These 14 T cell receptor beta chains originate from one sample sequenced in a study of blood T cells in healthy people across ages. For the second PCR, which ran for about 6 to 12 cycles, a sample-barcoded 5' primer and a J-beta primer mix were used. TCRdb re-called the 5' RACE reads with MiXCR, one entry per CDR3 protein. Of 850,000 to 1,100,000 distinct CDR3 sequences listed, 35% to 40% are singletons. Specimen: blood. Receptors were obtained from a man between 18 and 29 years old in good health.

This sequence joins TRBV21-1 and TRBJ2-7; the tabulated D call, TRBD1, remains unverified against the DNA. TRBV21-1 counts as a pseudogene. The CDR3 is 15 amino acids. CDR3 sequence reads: CASSRGRNINYEQYF. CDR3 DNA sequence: TGTGCCAGCAGCCGGGGACGTAACATCAACTACGAGCAGTACTTC.

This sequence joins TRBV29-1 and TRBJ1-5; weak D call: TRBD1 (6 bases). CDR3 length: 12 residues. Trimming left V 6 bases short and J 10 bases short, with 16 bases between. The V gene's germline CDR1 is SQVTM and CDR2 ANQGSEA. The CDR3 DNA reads TGCAGCGTAGAGACAGGCGGGCAACCCCAGCATTTT. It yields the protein CSVETGGQPQHF.

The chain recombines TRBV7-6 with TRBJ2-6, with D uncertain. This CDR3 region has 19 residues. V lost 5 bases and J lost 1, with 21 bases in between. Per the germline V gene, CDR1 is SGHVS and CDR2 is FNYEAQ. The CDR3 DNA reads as TGTGCCAGCAGCCCGTCAGAAGGGTTATTATTTTCTGGGGCCAACGTCCTGACTTTC. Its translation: CASSPSEGLLFSGANVLTF.

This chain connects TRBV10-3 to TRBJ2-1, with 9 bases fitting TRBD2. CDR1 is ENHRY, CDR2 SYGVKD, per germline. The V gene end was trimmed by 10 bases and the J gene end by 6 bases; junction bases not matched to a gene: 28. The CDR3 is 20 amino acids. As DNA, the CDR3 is TGTGCCACCAGCCAGCGGTCTGGGCTAGCGGGGACGTCTATCATCAATGAGCAGTTCTTC. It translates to CATSQRSGLAGTSIINEQFF.

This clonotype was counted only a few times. The CDR3 protein is CASSLENGHSYEQYF. The CDR3 DNA reads TGTGCCAGCAGCTTAGAGAACGGGCACTCCTACGAGCAGTACTTC. The chain links TRBV7-2 to TRBJ2-7; D not resolved. Trimming cost V 1 base and J 0 bases, with 10 bases left between them. This CDR3 has 15 residues. Germline V lookup: CDR1 SGHTA, CDR2 FQGNSA.

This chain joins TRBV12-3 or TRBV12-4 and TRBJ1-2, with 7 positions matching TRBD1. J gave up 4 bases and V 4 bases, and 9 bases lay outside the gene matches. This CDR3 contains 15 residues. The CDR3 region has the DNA TGTGCCAGCAGTTCCCAGGGGGGGCGTCTCTATGGCTACACCTTC. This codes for CASSSQGGRLYGYTF.

The CDR3 bases are TGCAGCGTTGATGACTCGGGGGTGGGAGAGGCCCAGTACTTC. This gives the protein CSVDDSGVGEAQYF. The chain uses TRBV29-1 and TRBJ2-7, with a tentative D call TRBD2 (6 bases). Trimming cost V 3 bases and J 10 bases, with 22 bases left between them. This CDR3 region has 14 residues. Germline CDR1 and CDR2: SQVTM and ANQGSEA.

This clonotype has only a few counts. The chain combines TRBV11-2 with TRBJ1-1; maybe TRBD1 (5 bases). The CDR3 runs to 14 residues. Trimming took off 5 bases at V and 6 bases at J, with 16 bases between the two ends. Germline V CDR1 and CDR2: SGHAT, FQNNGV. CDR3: CASSPVGGRAEAFF. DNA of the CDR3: TGTGCCAGCAGCCCCGTGGGGGGTAGGGCTGAAGCTTTCTTT.

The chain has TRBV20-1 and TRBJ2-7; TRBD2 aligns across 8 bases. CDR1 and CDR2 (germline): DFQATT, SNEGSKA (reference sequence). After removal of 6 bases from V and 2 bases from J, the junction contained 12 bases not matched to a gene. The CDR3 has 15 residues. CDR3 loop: CSAQSGGAATYEQYF. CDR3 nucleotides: TGCAGTGCCCAATCGGGAGGGGCAGCTACCTACGAGCAGTACTTC.

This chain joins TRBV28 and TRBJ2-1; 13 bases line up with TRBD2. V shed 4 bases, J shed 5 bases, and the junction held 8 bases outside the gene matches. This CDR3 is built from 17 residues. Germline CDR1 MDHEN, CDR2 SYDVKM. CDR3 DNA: TGTGCCAGCAGTTCCCCAACCACTAGCGGGGGGGACAATGAGCAGTTCTTC. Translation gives CASSSPTTSGGDNEQFF.

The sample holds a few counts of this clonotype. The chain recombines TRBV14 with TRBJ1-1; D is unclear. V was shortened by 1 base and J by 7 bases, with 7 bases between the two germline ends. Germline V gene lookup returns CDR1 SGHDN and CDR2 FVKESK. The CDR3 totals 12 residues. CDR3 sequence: CASSQGRFEAFF. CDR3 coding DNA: TGTGCCAGCAGCCAAGGAAGGTTTGAAGCTTTCTTT.

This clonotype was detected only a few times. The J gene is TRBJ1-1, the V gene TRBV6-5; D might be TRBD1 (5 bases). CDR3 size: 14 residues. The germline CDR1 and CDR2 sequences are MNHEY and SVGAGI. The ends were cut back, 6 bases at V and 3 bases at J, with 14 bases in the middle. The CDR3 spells CASRDQGRHTEAFF. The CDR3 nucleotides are TGTGCCAGCAGAGACCAGGGACGGCACACTGAAGCTTTCTTT.

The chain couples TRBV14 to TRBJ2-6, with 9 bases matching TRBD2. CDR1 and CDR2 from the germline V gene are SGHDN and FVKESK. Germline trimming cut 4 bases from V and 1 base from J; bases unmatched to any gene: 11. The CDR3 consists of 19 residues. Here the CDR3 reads CASSPLAGAFISGANVLTF. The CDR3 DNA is TGTGCCAGCAGCCCGTTAGCGGGGGCCTTCATATCTGGGGCCAACGTCCTGACTTTC. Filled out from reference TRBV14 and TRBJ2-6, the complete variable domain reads EAGVTQFPSHSVIEKGQTVTLRCDPISGHDNLYWYRRVMGKEIKFLLHFVKESKQDESGMPNNRFLAERTGGTYSTLKVQPAELEDSGVYFCASSPLAGAFISGANVLTFGAGSRLTVL.

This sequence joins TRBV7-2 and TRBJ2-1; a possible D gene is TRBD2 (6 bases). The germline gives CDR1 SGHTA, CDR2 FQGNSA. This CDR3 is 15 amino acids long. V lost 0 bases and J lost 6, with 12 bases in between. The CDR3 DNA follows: TGTGCCAGCAGCTTAGCTTCTAGCGAGGTCAATGAGCAGTTCTTC. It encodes CASSLASSEVNEQFF.